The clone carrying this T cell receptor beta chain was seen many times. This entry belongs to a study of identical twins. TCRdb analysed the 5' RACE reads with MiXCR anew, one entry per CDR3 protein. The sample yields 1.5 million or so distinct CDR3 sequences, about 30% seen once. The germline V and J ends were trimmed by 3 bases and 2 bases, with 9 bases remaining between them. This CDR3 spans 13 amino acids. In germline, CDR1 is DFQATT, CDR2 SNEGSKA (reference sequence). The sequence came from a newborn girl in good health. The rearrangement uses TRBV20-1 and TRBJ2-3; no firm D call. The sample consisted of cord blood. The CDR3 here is CSARVPSTDTQYF. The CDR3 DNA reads TGCAGTGCTAGGGTCCCTTCCACAGATACGCAGTATTTT.